Sequencing of this T cell receptor (beta chain) was carried out in a study of brain T cells in children with intractable seizures. Measured with immunoSEQ multiplex PCR; TCRdb has only the in-frame clones, and not every one. The sample has about 340,000 clones, 85% to 95% seen once; the top ten hold about 6%. The CDR3 is 14 amino acids. Germline V gene lookup returns CDR1 MNHEY and CDR2 SVGEGT. Between the trimmed V and J ends, which lost 3 bases and 0 bases, there was a span of 9 bases. Described time point: blood from clinic visit 5 months post-surgery; TSC patient then seizure free. The source is a boy younger than two with tuberous sclerosis and intractable seizures. V usage is TRBV6-2 or TRBV6-3 and J usage is TRBJ2-7; the D is unclear. Sequencing used peripheral blood, obtained less than 6 months after surgery. The DNA of the CDR3 is TGTGCCAGCAGTTATAACTTCCGCTCCTACGAGCAGTACTTC. It is translated as CASSYNFRSYEQYF.